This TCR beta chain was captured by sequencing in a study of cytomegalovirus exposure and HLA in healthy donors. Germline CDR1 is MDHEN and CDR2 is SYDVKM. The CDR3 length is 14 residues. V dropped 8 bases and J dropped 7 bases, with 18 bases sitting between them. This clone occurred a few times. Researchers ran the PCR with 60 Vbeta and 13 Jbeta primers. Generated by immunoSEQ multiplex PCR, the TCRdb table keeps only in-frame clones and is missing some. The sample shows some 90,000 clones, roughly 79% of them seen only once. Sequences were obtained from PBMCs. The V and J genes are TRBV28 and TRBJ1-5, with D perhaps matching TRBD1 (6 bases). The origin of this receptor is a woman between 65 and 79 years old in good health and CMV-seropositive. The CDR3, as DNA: TGTGCCAGCGGTTCTGAGGGGGAAGGCCAGCCCCAGCATTTT. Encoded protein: CASGSEGEGQPQHF.